These T cell receptor beta chains were read from a single sample in a study of blood T cell repertoires in COVID-19. Sequencing used immunoSEQ multiplex PCR; TCRdb keeps in-frame clones, though not all of them. The sample yields roughly 250,000 clones, 82% seen once. Sample: peripheral blood. The receptors originated from a woman aged 55-70 years with active or convalescent COVID-19. CDR3s include the opening cysteine and the closing phenylalanine or tryptophan. Fields, in order: J gene, clone size, V gene, D gene, CDR3 protein, CDR3 DNA. The D gene is left open where the match is weak. Rows may omit the clone size; those that give it use once, few, many or a size class.

j_gene: TRBJ1-5
abundance: once
v_gene: TRBV30
d_gene: TRBD1
CDR3aa: CAWSVGTATDDQPQHF
CDR3nt: TGTGCCTGGAGTGTAGGGACAGCTACGGACGATCAGCCCCAGCATTTT

j_gene: TRBJ2-1
abundance: few
v_gene: TRBV19
d_gene: TRBD2
CDR3aa: CASRRLAGANEQFF
CDR3nt: TGTGCCAGTAGACGACTAGCGGGGGCCAATGAGCAGTTCTTC

j_gene: TRBJ2-2
abundance: NA
v_gene: TRBV2
d_gene: NA
CDR3aa: CASRGHEPLTGELFF
CDR3nt: TGTGCCAGCAGGGGCCACGAGCCGCTTACCGGGGAGCTGTTTTTT

j_gene: TRBJ1-1
abundance: medium-sized
v_gene: TRBV30
d_gene: NA
CDR3aa: CAWSVYTEAFF
CDR3nt: TGTGCCTGGAGTGTCTACACTGAAGCTTTCTTT

j_gene: TRBJ1-1
abundance: NA
v_gene: TRBV14
d_gene: TRBD1
CDR3aa: CASSQSAGGTAFF
CDR3nt: TGTGCCAGCAGCCAGTCGGCAGGGGGCACGGCTTTCTTT

j_gene: TRBJ1-4
abundance: few
v_gene: TRBV2
d_gene: NA
CDR3aa: CASSGIAGGPLFF
CDR3nt: TGTGCCAGCAGTGGAATCGCGGGGGGGCCTCTGTTTTTT

j_gene: TRBJ1-1
abundance: NA
v_gene: TRBV5-6
d_gene: TRBD1
CDR3aa: CASSFFTGGHLKNTEAFF
CDR3nt: TGTGCCAGCAGCTTTTTTACAGGGGGCCACCTCAAGAACACTGAAGCTTTCTTT

j_gene: TRBJ2-3
abundance: NA
v_gene: TRBV27
d_gene: NA
CDR3aa: CASSYRISTDTQYF
CDR3nt: TGTGCCAGCAGTTACAGGATCAGCACAGATACGCAGTATTTT

j_gene: TRBJ1-3
abundance: NA
v_gene: TRBV5-1
d_gene: NA
CDR3aa: CASSLGPGSGNTIYF
CDR3nt: TGCGCCAGCAGCTTGGGGCCAGGGTCTGGAAACACCATATATTTT

j_gene: TRBJ2-5
abundance: NA
v_gene: TRBV10-1
d_gene: TRBD2
CDR3aa: CASSESKLAGGRETQYF
CDR3nt: TGCGCCAGCAGTGAGTCGAAACTAGCGGGGGGGAGAGAGACCCAGTACTTC

j_gene: TRBJ1-1
abundance: NA
v_gene: TRBV10-3
d_gene: TRBD1
CDR3aa: CAISMTGQTEAFF
CDR3nt: TGTGCCATCAGTATGACAGGGCAGACTGAAGCTTTCTTT

j_gene: TRBJ1-2
abundance: NA
v_gene: TRBV2
d_gene: TRBD1
CDR3aa: CASTSTGNYGYTF
CDR3nt: TGTGCCAGCACCTCGACAGGGAACTATGGCTACACCTTC

j_gene: TRBJ1-2
abundance: NA
v_gene: TRBV19
d_gene: NA
CDR3aa: CASSPGAGVSFYGYTF
CDR3nt: TGTGCCAGTAGTCCAGGGGCAGGGGTATCATTCTATGGCTACACCTTC

j_gene: TRBJ1-2
abundance: few
v_gene: TRBV10-2
d_gene: NA
CDR3aa: CSCGGDYGYTF
CDR3nt: TGCTCCTGCGGGGGGGACTATGGCTACACCTTC

j_gene: TRBJ2-7
abundance: NA
v_gene: TRBV15
d_gene: NA
CDR3aa: CATSRGGTVFSEQYF
CDR3nt: TGTGCCACCAGCAGGGGCGGGACAGTCTTCTCCGAGCAGTACTTC

j_gene: TRBJ1-3
abundance: NA
v_gene: TRBV11-2
d_gene: TRBD1
CDR3aa: CASSRQGNTIYF
CDR3nt: TGTGCCAGCAGCCGACAGGGGAACACCATATATTTT

j_gene: TRBJ1-5
abundance: few
v_gene: TRBV7-8
d_gene: NA
CDR3aa: CASSLAGEAQHF
CDR3nt: TGTGCCAGCAGCTTGGCGGGGGAGGCCCAGCATTTT

j_gene: TRBJ2-2
abundance: few
v_gene: TRBV19
d_gene: NA
CDR3aa: CASQRTGTLTGELFF
CDR3nt: TGTGCCAGTCAGAGGACCGGGACACTTACCGGGGAGCTGTTTTTT

j_gene: TRBJ2-1
abundance: NA
v_gene: TRBV7-3
d_gene: TRBD2
CDR3aa: CASSFGVAGGRSSYNEQFF
CDR3nt: TGTGCCAGCAGCTTCGGGGTAGCGGGGGGCCGGTCCTCCTACAATGAGCAGTTCTTC

j_gene: TRBJ2-5
abundance: NA
v_gene: TRBV27
d_gene: TRBD1
CDR3aa: CASSMGQGLGETQYF
CDR3nt: TGTGCCAGCAGTATGGGACAGGGGTTGGGAGAGACCCAGTACTTC

j_gene: TRBJ2-3
abundance: NA
v_gene: TRBV12-2
d_gene: NA
CDR3aa: CASRLAGSFPSPDTQYF
CDR3nt: TGTGCAAGTCGCTTAGCGGGTAGCTTCCCGTCCCCAGATACGCAGTATTTT

j_gene: TRBJ2-2
abundance: NA
v_gene: TRBV11-3
d_gene: NA
CDR3aa: CASGITSTGELFF
CDR3nt: TGTGCCTCCGGGATAACTAGCACCGGGGAGCTGTTTTTT

j_gene: TRBJ2-2
abundance: NA
v_gene: TRBV6-2/TRBV6-3
d_gene: TRBD1
CDR3aa: CASSRTGFRNTGELFF
CDR3nt: TGTGCCAGCAGTAGGACAGGGTTTAGGAACACCGGGGAGCTGTTTTTT

j_gene: TRBJ1-5
abundance: NA
v_gene: TRBV19
d_gene: NA
CDR3aa: CASRVSDQPQHF
CDR3nt: TGTGCCAGTAGGGTTTCGGATCAGCCCCAGCATTTT

j_gene: TRBJ1-2
abundance: once
v_gene: TRBV19
d_gene: TRBD1
CDR3aa: CASSNRDRGRHGYTF
CDR3nt: TGTGCCAGTAGTAACCGGGACAGGGGGAGACATGGCTACACCTTC

j_gene: TRBJ2-7
abundance: NA
v_gene: TRBV3-1/TRBV3-2
d_gene: TRBD2
CDR3aa: CASSSPGGRSTYEQYF
CDR3nt: TGTGCCAGCAGTAGTCCGGGAGGCAGGAGTACCTACGAGCAGTACTTC

j_gene: TRBJ2-1
abundance: NA
v_gene: TRBV12-5
d_gene: TRBD2
CDR3aa: CASGNSGGYNEQFF
CDR3nt: TGTGCTAGTGGGAATAGCGGGGGGTACAATGAGCAGTTCTTC

j_gene: TRBJ2-7
abundance: once
v_gene: TRBV12-5
d_gene: NA
CDR3aa: CASGLATTRYEQYF
CDR3nt: TGTGCTAGTGGTTTGGCCACGACTCGGTACGAGCAGTACTTC

j_gene: TRBJ2-7
abundance: few
v_gene: TRBV10-3
d_gene: NA
CDR3aa: CAISESRRQLVLEQYF
CDR3nt: TGTGCCATCAGTGAGTCCCGAAGACAGCTAGTCTTGGAGCAGTACTTC

j_gene: TRBJ2-6
abundance: NA
v_gene: TRBV27
d_gene: NA
CDR3aa: CASSLRGSGANVLTF
CDR3nt: TGTGCCAGCAGCCTCAGGGGCTCTGGGGCCAACGTCCTGACTTTC

j_gene: TRBJ1-2
abundance: NA
v_gene: TRBV15
d_gene: NA
CDR3aa: CATSRDQGLSLYGYTF
CDR3nt: TGTGCCACCAGCAGAGATCAGGGTCTTTCGCTTTATGGCTACACCTTC

j_gene: TRBJ2-5
abundance: once
v_gene: TRBV5-6
d_gene: NA
CDR3aa: CASSLVGYQETQYF
CDR3nt: TGTGCCAGCAGCTTGGTCGGGTACCAAGAGACCCAGTACTTC

j_gene: TRBJ1-6
abundance: NA
v_gene: TRBV30
d_gene: NA
CDR3aa: CAWSYAGDRGYNSPLHF
CDR3nt: TGTGCCTGGAGTTACGCCGGCGACCGGGGGTATAATTCACCCCTCCACTTT

j_gene: TRBJ2-6
abundance: NA
v_gene: TRBV6-1
d_gene: NA
CDR3aa: CASSDGAGANVLTF
CDR3nt: TGTGCCAGCAGTGACGGGGCTGGGGCCAACGTCCTGACTTTC

j_gene: TRBJ2-7
abundance: NA
v_gene: TRBV3-1/TRBV3-2
d_gene: NA
CDR3aa: CASSRSGSTYEQYF
CDR3nt: TGTGCCAGCAGCCGGAGCGGGTCAACCTACGAGCAGTACTTC

j_gene: TRBJ1-1
abundance: NA
v_gene: TRBV9
d_gene: NA
CDR3aa: CASSPRVGAGNTEAFF
CDR3nt: TGTGCCAGCAGCCCCCGGGTGGGGGCGGGGAACACTGAAGCTTTCTTT

j_gene: TRBJ2-1
abundance: NA
v_gene: TRBV7-6
d_gene: NA
CDR3aa: CASSLGAGAYNEQFF
CDR3nt: TGTGCCAGCAGCTTAGGGGCAGGGGCCTACAATGAGCAGTTCTTC

j_gene: TRBJ1-1
abundance: NA
v_gene: TRBV5-1
d_gene: TRBD1
CDR3aa: CASSRLETGRSPEAFF
CDR3nt: TGCGCCAGCAGCCGGTTGGAGACAGGGCGGTCCCCTGAAGCTTTCTTT

j_gene: TRBJ1-2
abundance: NA
v_gene: TRBV30
d_gene: TRBD1
CDR3aa: CAWVDRVNYGYTF
CDR3nt: TGTGCCTGGGTGGACAGGGTGAACTATGGCTACACCTTC

j_gene: TRBJ1-2
abundance: NA
v_gene: TRBV3-1/TRBV3-2
d_gene: NA
CDR3aa: CASSQETGHYGYTF
CDR3nt: TGTGCCAGCAGCCAAGAAACAGGGCACTATGGCTACACCTTC

j_gene: TRBJ2-1
abundance: NA
v_gene: TRBV29-1
d_gene: TRBD2
CDR3aa: CSVVLAGLYNEQFF
CDR3nt: TGCAGCGTGGTACTAGCGGGGTTATACAATGAGCAGTTCTTC

j_gene: TRBJ2-7
abundance: NA
v_gene: TRBV5-1
d_gene: NA
CDR3aa: CASSWGHLGDYEQYF
CDR3nt: TGCGCCAGCAGCTGGGGACACCTGGGCGACTACGAGCAGTACTTC

j_gene: TRBJ1-2
abundance: NA
v_gene: TRBV11-2
d_gene: NA
CDR3aa: CASTIGGDGYTF
CDR3nt: TGTGCCAGCACCATAGGGGGGGATGGCTACACCTTC